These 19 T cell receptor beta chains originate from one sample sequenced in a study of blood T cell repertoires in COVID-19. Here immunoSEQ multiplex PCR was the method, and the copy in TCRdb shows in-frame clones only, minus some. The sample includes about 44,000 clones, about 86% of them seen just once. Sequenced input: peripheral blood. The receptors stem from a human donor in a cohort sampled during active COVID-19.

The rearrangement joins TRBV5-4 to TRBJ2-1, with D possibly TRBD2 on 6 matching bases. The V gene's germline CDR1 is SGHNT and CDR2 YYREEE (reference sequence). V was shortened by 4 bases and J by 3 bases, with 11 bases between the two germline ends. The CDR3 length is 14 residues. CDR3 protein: CASSQGTDYNEQFF. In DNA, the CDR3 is TGTGCCAGCAGCCAAGGGACTGACTACAATGAGCAGTTCTTC.

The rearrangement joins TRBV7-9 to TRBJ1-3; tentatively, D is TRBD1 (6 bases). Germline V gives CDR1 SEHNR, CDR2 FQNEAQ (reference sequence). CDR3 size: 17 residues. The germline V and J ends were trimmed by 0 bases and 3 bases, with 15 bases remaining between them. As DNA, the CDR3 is TGTGCCAGCAGCTTAGCGAGGGGGGGTTATCGTGGAAACACCATATATTTT. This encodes CASSLARGGYRGNTIYF.

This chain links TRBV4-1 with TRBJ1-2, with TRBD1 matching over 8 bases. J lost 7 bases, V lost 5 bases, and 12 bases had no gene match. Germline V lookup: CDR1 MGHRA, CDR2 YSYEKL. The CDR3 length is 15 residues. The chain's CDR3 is CASSTQTGGLLGYTF. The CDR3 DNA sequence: TGCGCCAGCAGCACACAAACAGGGGGTTTGCTTGGCTACACCTTC.

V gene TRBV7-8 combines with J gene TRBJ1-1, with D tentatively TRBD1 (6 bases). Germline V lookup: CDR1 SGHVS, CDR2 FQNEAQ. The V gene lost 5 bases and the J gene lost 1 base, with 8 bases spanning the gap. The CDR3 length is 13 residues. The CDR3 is CASSLQGNTEAFF. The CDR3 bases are TGTGCCAGCAGCCTACAGGGGAACACTGAAGCTTTCTTT.

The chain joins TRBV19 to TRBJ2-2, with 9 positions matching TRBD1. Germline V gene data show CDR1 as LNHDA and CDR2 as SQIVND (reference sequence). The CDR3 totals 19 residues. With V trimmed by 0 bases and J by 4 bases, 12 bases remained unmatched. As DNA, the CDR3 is TGTGCCAGTAGTATAGATTTGTCTCGGACAGGGGCGGGCACCGGGGAGCTGTTTTTT. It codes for CASSIDLSRTGAGTGELFF.

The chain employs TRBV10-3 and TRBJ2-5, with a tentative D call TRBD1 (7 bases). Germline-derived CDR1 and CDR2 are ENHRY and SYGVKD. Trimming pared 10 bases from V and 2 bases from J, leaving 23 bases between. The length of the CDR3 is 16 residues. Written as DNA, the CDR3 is TGTGCCACCGGCCCCCAGGGGGGCTACTTACAAGAGACCCAGTACTTC. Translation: CATGPQGGYLQETQYF.

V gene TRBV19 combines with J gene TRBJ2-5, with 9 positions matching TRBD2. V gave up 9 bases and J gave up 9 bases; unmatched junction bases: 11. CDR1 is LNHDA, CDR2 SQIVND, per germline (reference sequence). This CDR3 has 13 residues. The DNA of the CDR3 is TGTGCCAGCGCGTCAGCGGGGGGCCAGTCCCAGTACTTC. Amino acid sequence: CASASAGGQSQYF.

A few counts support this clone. In nucleotides, the CDR3 is TGTGCCAGCAGCCGGGACAGGGGGTTTCGGGGCTACACCTTC. It is translated as CASSRDRGFRGYTF. The chain is built from TRBV14 and TRBJ1-2, with 11 bases matching TRBD1. Losses at the gene ends were 4 bases for V and 8 bases for J; bases not matched to a gene: 6. CDR1 is SGHDN and CDR2 is FVKESK in the germline V gene. CDR3 length: 14 amino acids.

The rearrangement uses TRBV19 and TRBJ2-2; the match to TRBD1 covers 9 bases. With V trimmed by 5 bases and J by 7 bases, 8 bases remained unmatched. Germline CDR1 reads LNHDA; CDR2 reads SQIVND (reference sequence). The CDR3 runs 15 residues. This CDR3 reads CASSFGTGSIGELFF. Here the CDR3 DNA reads TGTGCCAGTAGTTTCGGGACAGGGAGTATCGGGGAGCTGTTTTTT.

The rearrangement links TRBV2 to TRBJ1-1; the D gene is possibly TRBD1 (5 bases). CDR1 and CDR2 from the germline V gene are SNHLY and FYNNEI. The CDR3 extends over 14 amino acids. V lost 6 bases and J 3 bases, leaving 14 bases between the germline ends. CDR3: CASRLIQEYTEAFF. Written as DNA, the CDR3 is TGTGCCAGCAGACTAATACAGGAATACACTGAAGCTTTCTTT.

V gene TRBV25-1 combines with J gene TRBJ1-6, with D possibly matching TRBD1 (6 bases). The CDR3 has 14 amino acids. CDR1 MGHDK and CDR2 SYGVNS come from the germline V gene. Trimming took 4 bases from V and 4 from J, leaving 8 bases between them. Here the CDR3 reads CASSVTGYNSPLHF. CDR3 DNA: TGTGCCAGCAGTGTGACAGGTTATAATTCACCCCTCCACTTT. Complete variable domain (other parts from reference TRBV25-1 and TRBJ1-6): EADIYQTPRYLVIGTGKKITLECSQTMGHDKMYWYQQDPGMELHLIHYSYGVNSTEKGDLSSESTVSRIRTEHFPLTLESARPSHTSQYLCASSVTGYNSPLHFGNGTRLTVT.

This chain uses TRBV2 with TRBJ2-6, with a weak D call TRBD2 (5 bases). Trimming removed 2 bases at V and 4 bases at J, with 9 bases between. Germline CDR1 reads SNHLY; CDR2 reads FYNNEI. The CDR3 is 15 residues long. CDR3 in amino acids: CASSETRAGANVLTF. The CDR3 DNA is TGTGCCAGCAGTGAAACTAGGGCCGGGGCCAACGTCCTGACTTTC.

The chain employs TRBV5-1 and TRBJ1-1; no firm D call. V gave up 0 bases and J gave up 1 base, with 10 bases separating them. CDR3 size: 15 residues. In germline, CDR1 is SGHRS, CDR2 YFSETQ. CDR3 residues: CASSLGGRSNTEAFF. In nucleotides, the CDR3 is TGCGCCAGCAGCTTGGGCGGTCGATCGAACACTGAAGCTTTCTTT. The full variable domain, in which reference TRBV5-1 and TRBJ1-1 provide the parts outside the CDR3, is KAGVTQTPRYLIKTRGQQVTLSCSPISGHRSVSWYQQTPGQGLQFLFEYFSETQRNKGNFPGRFSGRQFSNSRSEMNVSTLELGDSALYLCASSLGGRSNTEAFFGQGTRLTVV.

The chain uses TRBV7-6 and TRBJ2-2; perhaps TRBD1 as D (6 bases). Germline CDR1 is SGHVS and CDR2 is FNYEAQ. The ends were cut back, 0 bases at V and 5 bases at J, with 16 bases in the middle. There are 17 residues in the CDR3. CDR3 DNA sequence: TGTGCCAGCAGCTTAGCACCAGGACAGCTCCTTACCGGGGAGCTGTTTTTT. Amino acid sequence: CASSLAPGQLLTGELFF.

The CDR3 sequence: CATSRDSAAGWAEAFF. CDR3 DNA: TGTGCCACCAGCAGAGATTCGGCGGCGGGCTGGGCTGAAGCTTTCTTT. J is TRBJ1-1 and V is TRBV15; D is ambiguous. The CDR3 is made up of 16 amino acids. Germline loops: CDR1 LNHNV, CDR2 YYDKDF (reference sequence). V shed 0 bases and J shed 6 bases, with 17 bases lying between them.

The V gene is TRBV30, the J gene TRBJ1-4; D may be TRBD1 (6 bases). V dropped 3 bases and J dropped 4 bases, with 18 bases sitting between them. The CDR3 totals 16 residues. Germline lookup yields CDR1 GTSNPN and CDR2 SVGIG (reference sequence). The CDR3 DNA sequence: TGTGCCTGGAGGAATACTACAGGGAGATATAATGAAAAACTGTTTTTT. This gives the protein CAWRNTTGRYNEKLFF.

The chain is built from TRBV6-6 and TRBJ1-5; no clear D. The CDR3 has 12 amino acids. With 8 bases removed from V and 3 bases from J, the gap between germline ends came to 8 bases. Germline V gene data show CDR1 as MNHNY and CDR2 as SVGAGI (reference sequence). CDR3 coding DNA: TGTGCCAGCGGGGAGTTCAATCAGCCCCAGCATTTT. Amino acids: CASGEFNQPQHF.

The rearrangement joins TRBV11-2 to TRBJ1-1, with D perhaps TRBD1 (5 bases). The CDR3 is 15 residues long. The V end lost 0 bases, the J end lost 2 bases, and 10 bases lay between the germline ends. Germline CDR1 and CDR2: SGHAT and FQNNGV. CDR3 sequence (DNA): TGTGCCAGCAGCTTAGATGGAGGGGCCAACACTGAAGCTTTCTTT. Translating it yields CASSLDGGANTEAFF.

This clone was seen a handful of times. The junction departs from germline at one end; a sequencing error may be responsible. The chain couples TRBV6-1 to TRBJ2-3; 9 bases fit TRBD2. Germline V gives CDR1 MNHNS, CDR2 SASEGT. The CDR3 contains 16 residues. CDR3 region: CASSKAGGTSTDTQYF. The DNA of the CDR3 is TGTGCCAGCAGTAAAGCGGGGGGTACTTCCACAGATACGCAGTATTTT.